This T cell receptor beta chain was identified in a study of T cells in Graves' hyperthyroidism and ophthalmopathy. For this clonotype: Its antigen is as yet unknown.

The CDR3 consists of 17 residues. Germline lookup yields CDR1 SGHTA and CDR2 FQGNSA. V trimming: 3 bases; J trimming: 7 bases; junction bases outside the gene matches: 12. Study-wide findings and caveats: Model predictions of ophthalmopathy came a median around 6.5 months before onset.

Using RNA transcripts as the source, TCR beta CDR3 regions were amplified. The HTBI primer set drove a first-round RT-PCR of the TCR CDR3. TCRdb independently ran MiXCR on the multiplex PCR reads; one entry per CDR3 protein. The sample includes some 720,000 distinct CDR3 sequences, roughly 15% of them seen just once. The sequenced material came from blood. This sequence was found in a man in his late teens or twenties with Graves' hyperthyroidism. The genes are TRBV7-2 and TRBJ2-7; 13 positions match TRBD2. The CDR3 DNA sequence: TGTGCCAGCAGCTTGACTAGCGGGAGGTGGGGATTTGGGGAGCAGTACTTC. Protein: CASSLTSGRWGFGEQYF.